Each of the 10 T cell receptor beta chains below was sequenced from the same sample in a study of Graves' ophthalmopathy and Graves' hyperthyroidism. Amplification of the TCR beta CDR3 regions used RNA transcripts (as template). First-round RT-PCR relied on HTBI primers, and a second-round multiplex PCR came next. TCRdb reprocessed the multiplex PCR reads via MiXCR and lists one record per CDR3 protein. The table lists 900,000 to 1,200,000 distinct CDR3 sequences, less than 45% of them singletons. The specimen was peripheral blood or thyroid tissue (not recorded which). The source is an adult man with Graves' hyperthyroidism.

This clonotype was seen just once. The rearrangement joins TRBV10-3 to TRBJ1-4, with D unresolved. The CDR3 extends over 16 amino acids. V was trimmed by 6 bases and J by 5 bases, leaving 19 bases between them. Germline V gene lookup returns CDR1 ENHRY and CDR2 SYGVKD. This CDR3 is CAISDSGSAINEKLFF. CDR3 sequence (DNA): TGTGCCATCAGCGACTCAGGTAGCGCCATAAATGAAAAACTGTTTTTT.

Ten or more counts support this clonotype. This CDR3 reads CASSLARQQEHF. The CDR3, as DNA: TGTGCCAGCAGTTTAGCTCGACAGCAGGAGCATTTT. This sequence joins TRBV12-3 or TRBV12-4 and TRBJ1-5; tentative D call: TRBD1 (5 bases). CDR3 length: 12 residues. V lost 0 bases and J 14 bases, leaving 11 bases between the germline ends.

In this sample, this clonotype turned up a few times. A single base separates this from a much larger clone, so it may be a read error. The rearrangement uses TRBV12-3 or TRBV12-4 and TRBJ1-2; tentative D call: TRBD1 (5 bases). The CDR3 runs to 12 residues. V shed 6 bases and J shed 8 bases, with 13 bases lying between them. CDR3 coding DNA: TGTGCCAGCAGCTTGACAGCCCGGGGCTACACCTTC. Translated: CASSLTARGYTF.

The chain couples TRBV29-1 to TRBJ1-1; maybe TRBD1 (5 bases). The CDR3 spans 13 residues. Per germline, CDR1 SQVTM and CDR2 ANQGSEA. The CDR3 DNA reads TGCAGTATCCGTCAGGGAGTGAACACTGAAGCTTTCTTT. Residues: CSIRQGVNTEAFF.

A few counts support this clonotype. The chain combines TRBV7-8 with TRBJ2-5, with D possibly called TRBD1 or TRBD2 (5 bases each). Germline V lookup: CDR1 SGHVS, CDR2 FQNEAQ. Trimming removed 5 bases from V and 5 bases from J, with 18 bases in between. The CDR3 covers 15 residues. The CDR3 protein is CASSHRGPGEETQYF. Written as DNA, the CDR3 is TGTGCCAGCAGCCACCGGGGCCCTGGGGAGGAGACCCAGTACTTC.

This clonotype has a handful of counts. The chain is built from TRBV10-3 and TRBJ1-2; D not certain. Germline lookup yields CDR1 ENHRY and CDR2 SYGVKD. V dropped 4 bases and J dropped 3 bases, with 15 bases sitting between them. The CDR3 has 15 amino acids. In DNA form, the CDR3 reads TGTGCCATCAGTGCCATTCCCCACTGGGACTATGGCTACACCTTC. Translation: CAISAIPHWDYGYTF.

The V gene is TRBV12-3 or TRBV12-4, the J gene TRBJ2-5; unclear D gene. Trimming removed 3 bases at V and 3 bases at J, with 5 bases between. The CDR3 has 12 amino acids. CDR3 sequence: CASSLKEETQYF. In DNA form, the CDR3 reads TGTGCCAGCAGTTTGAAGGAAGAGACCCAGTACTTC.

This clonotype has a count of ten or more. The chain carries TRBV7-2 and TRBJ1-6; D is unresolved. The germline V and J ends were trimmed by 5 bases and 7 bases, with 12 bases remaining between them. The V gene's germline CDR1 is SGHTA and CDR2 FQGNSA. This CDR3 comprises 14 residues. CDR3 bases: TGTGCCAGCAGCGGACGGGGAGCAAATTCACCCCTCCACTTT. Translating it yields CASSGRGANSPLHF.

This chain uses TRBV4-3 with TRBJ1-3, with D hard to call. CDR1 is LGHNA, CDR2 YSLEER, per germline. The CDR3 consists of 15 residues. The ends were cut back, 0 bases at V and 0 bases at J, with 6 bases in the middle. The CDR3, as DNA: TGCGCCAGCAGCCAAGATTGGACCTCTGGAAACACCATATATTTT. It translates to CASSQDWTSGNTIYF.

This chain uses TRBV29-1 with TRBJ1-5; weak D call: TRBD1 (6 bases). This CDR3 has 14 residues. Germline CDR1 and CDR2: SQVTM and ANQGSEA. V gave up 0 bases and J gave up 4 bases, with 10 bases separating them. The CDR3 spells CSVEDTGRNQPQHF. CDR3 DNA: TGCAGCGTTGAAGACACAGGGAGGAATCAGCCCCAGCATTTT.